The clone carrying this T cell receptor beta chain was seen only a few times. What it binds is unknown. Unique molecular identifiers were built into the TCRbeta library. MiXCR, applied by TCRdb to the PCR reads, yields one record per CDR3 protein. The sample holds around 190,000 distinct CDR3 sequences, roughly 7% seen once. V lost 4 bases, J lost 3 bases, and 19 bases lay in between. From germline, CDR1 is SGHAT and CDR2 FQNNGV. CDR3 size: 16 residues. This sample was included in a study of T-cell reconstitution after alpha-beta-depleted transplantation in children. Findings and limits, study-wide: Newly made T cells mostly supplied T-cell counts and diversity one year after transplant. About two months after transplant, alpha-beta T cells reportedly came from several hundred expanded graft clones.

The sequences come from PBMCs, collected before TCRalphabeta/CD19-depleted stem cell transplant. The TCR was taken from a boy aged 2-15 years with acute lymphoblastic leukemia, due to receive a stem cell transplant. The V and J genes are TRBV11-2 and TRBJ2-7, with D perhaps matching TRBD1 or TRBD2 (5 bases each). In DNA, the CDR3 is TGTGCCAGCAGCTCAATAGCCGGGACGTCCCTCTACGAGCAGTACTTC. Protein: CASSSIAGTSLYEQYF. Complete variable domain (other parts from reference TRBV11-2 and TRBJ2-7): EAGVAQSPRYKIIEKRQSVAFWCNPISGHATLYWYQQILGQGPKLLIQFQNNGVVDDSQLPKDRFSAERLKGVDSTLKIQPAKLEDSAVYLCASSSIAGTSLYEQYFGPGTRLTVT.